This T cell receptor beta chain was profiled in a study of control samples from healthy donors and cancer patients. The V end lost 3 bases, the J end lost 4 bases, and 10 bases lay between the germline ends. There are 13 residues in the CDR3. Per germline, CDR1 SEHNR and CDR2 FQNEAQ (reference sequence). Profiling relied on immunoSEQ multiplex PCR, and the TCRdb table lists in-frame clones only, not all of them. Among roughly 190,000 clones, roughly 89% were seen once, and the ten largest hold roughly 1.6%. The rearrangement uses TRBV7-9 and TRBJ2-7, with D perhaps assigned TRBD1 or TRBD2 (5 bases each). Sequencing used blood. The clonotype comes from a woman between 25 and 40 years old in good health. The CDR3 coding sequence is TGTGCCAGCAGCTTGGGGACCCTATACGAGCAGTACTTC. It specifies CASSLGTLYEQYF. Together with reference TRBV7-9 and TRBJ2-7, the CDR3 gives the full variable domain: DTGVSQNPRHKITKRGQNVTFRCDPISEHNRLYWYRQTLGQGPEFLTYFQNEAQLEKSRLLSDRFSAERPKGSFSTLEIQRTEQGDSAMYLCASSLGTLYEQYFGPGTRLTVT.